This T cell receptor beta chain was sequenced in a study of shared clonotypes between healthy human individuals. Trimming left V 6 bases short and J 6 bases short, with 12 bases between. Germline CDR1 is MDHEN and CDR2 is SYDVKM. The CDR3 has 13 amino acids. Study results and caveats: Non-shared clonotypes showed lower generation probabilities than clonotypes common to all four donors. Some naive CD4 clonotypes, roughly 4.8%, turned up in common across several donors.

The count of this clone is one. The antigen is undetermined. The assay was run at deep level. Produced via immunoSEQ multiplex PCR; TCRdb's table is partial and in-frame only. The repertoire holds about 1.5 million clones, with approximately 97% as singletons. Specimen: naive CD4+ T cells sorted from blood. Subset denoted: CD45RA+ positively selected. The chain links TRBV28 to TRBJ1-5; D is undetermined. The receptor was isolated from a man aged 25-45 years in good health. The chain's CDR3 is CASRDDAVQPQHF. CDR3 DNA sequence: TGTGCCAGCAGGGACGACGCGGTTCAGCCCCAGCATTTT.